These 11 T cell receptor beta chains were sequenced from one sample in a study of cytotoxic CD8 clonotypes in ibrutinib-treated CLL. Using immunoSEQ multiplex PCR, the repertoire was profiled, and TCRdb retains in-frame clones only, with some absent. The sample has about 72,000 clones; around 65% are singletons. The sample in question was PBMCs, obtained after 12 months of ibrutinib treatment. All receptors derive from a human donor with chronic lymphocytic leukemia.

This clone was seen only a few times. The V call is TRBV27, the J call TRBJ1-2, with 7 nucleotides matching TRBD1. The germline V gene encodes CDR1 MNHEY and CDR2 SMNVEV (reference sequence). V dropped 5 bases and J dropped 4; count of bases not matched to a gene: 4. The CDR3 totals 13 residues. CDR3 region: CASSNRGGYGYTF. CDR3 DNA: TGTGCCAGCAGTAACAGGGGAGGCTATGGCTACACCTTC.

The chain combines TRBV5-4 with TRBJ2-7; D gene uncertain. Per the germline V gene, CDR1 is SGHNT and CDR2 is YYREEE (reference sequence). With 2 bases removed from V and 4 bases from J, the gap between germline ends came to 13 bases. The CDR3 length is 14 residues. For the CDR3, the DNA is TGTGCCAGCAGCTTCAGGCCCCCTCCGTACGAGCAGTACTTC. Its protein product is CASSFRPPPYEQYF.

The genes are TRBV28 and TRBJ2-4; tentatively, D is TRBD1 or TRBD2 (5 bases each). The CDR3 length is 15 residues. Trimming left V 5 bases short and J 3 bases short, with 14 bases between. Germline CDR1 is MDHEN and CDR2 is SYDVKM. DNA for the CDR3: TGTGCCAGCAGTCCCCGGGACGGCTTCAAAAACATTCAGTACTTC. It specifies CASSPRDGFKNIQYF.

CDR3 loop: CASSPRRQGGYGYTF. As DNA, the CDR3 is TGTGCCAGCAGCCCCCGACGTCAAGGGGGCTATGGCTACACCTTC. The chain recombines TRBV9 with TRBJ1-2; a weak D match, TRBD1 (6 bases). This CDR3 contains 15 residues. The germline V gene has CDR1 SGDLS and CDR2 YYNGEE. Trimming took off 4 bases at V and 4 bases at J, with 17 bases between the two ends.

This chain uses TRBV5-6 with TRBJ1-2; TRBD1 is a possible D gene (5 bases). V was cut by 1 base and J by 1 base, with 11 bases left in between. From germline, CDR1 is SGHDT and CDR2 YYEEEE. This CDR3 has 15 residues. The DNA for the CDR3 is TGTGCCAGCAGCTTGTGGGGACCCATTAACTATGGCTACACCTTC. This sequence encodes CASSLWGPINYGYTF. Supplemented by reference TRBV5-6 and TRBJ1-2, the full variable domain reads DAGVTQSPTHLIKTRGQQVTLRCSPKSGHDTVSWYQQALGQGPQFIFQYYEEEERQRGNFPDRFSGHQFPNYSSELNVNALLLGDSALYLCASSLWGPINYGYTFGSGTRLTVV.

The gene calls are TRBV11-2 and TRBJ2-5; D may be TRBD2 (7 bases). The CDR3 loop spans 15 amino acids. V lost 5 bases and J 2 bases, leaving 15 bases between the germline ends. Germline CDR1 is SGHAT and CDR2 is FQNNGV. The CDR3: CASSLQGGEQETQYF. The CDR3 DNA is TGTGCCAGCAGCCTACAGGGAGGGGAGCAAGAGACCCAGTACTTC.

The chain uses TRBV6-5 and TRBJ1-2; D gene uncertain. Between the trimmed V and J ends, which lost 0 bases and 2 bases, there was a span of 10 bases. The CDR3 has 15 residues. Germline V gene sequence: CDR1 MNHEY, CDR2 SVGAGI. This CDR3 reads CASSYSPGGNYGYTF. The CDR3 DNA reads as TGTGCCAGCAGTTACTCCCCAGGCGGCAACTATGGCTACACCTTC.

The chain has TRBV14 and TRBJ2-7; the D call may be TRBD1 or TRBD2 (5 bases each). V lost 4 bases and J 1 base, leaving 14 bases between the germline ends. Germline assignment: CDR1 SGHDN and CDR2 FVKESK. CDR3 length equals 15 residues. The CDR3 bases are TGTGCCAGCAGCCCCCTCCGGGGCGTGTCCTACGAGCAGTACTTC. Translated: CASSPLRGVSYEQYF.

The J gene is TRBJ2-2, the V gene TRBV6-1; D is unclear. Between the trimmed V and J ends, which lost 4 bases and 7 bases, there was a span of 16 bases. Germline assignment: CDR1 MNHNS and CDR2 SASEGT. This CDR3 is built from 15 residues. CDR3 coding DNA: TGTGCCAGCAGTGTCCTGGGCCAACGGGTCGGGGAGCTGTTTTTT. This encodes CASSVLGQRVGELFF.

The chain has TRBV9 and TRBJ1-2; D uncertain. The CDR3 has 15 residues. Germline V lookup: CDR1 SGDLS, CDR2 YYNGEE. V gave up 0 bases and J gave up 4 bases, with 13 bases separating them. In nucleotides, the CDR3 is TGTGCCAGCAGCGTAGACCCAAGCACTCTCTATGGCTACACCTTC. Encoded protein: CASSVDPSTLYGYTF.

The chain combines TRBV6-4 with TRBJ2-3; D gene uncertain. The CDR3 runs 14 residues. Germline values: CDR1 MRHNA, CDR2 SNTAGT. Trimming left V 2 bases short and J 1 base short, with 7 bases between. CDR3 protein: CASSDAVGTDTQYF. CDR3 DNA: TGTGCCAGCAGTGACGCGGTTGGCACAGATACGCAGTATTTT.